Listed here are 21 T cell receptor beta chains from one sample, sequenced in a study of T cells in women clearing cervical HPV infection. The assay was immunoSEQ multiplex PCR, and TCRdb's table has in-frame clones only and misses some. The table lists about 24,000 clones, with approximately 5.5% in the top ten. Sequencing was carried out using blood buffy coat. Source of these receptors: a woman between 18 and 70 years old with a cervical HPV16 infection that either progressed to CIN3+ or cleared (not recorded which).

Remarks on this clone: Coverage ceases 3 residues before the CDR3 finishes, and the germline J gene fills in the end. The chain employs TRBV5-1 and TRBJ1-2, with D perhaps TRBD1 (5 bases). V was cut by 5 bases and J by 4 bases, with 18 bases left in between. Germline CDR1 reads SGHRS; CDR2 reads YFSETQ. The length of the CDR3 is 15 residues. CDR3: CASSLTPDSTYGYTF. CDR3 DNA, as far as it was read: TGCGCCAGCAGTTTGACCCCCGACAGCACCTATGGC.

As to this clone: The CDR3 goes on 3 residues after the read ends, and that part is filled in from the germline J gene. This chain links TRBV5-1 with TRBJ1-5; maybe TRBD1 (5 bases). This CDR3 has 16 residues. The V end was cut by 0 bases, the J end by 1 base, with 11 bases between. Germline loops: CDR1 SGHRS, CDR2 YFSETQ. The part of the CDR3 DNA that was read is TGCGCCAGCAGCTTGGGGAGGGGAGGGAGCAATCAGCCC. Translated, it gives CASSLGRGGSNQP. The CDR3 as a whole reads CASSLGRGGSNQPQHF.

As for this clone: The DNA ends 3 residues before the CDR3 does, and the rest of the CDR3 is filled in from the germline J gene. V and J are TRBV12-5 and TRBJ1-1; 7 bases line up with TRBD1. The CDR3 contains 16 residues. Germline V gives CDR1 LGHNT, CDR2 FRNRAP. The V and J ends lost 6 bases and 0 bases, in that order; junction bases with no gene match: 10. Partial CDR3 DNA: TGTGCTAGTGGCCCTTCCCCGACAGGGATGAACACTGAA. Its translation: CASGPSPTGMNTE. The entire CDR3 is CASGPSPTGMNTEAFF.

As for this clone: The read terminates 3 residues ahead of where the CDR3 ends, so the germline J gene completes it. V gene TRBV7-9 combines with J gene TRBJ1-2; 9 nucleotides line up with TRBD1. The J segment lost 6 bases and the V segment lost 5 bases, leaving 7 bases of the junction unmatched. The CDR3 runs to 14 residues. CDR1 SEHNR and CDR2 FQNEAQ come from the germline V gene (reference sequence). CDR3 DNA, as far as it was read: TGTGCCAGCAGCGTTTACAGGGGGCAAAATGGC. This translates into CASSVYRGQNG. The whole CDR3 region reads CASSVYRGQNGYTF.

With respect to this clone: Coverage ceases 3 residues before the CDR3 finishes, and the germline J gene fills in the end. The chain links TRBV7-9 to TRBJ1-2, with 8 bases aligning to TRBD1. CDR3 length: 15 amino acids. CDR1 and CDR2 from the germline V gene are SEHNR and FQNEAQ (reference sequence). Partial CDR3 DNA: TGTGCCAGCAGCCAGAGCGGTTTCACAGGGGGTGAC. Translating gives CASSQSGFTGGD. From start to end, the CDR3 is CASSQSGFTGGDYTF.

In the case of this clone: The CDR3 goes on 3 residues after the read ends, and that part is filled in from the germline J gene. The genes are TRBV27 and TRBJ2-3; tentative D call: TRBD2 (7 bases). The CDR3 has 16 residues. The V end was cut by 1 base, the J end by 2 bases, with 13 bases between. Germline V gene sequence: CDR1 MNHEY, CDR2 SMNVEV (reference sequence). The chain's CDR3 is CASSLWGRDYTDTQYF. CDR3 DNA (partial): TGTGCCAGCAGTTTATGGGGGCGGGACTACACAGATACG.

Details on this clone: The read ends 3 residues early relative to the CDR3; the germline J gene fills the gap. V is TRBV2 and J is TRBJ1-2, with a tentative D call TRBD1 (5 bases). CDR3 length equals 15 residues. CDR1 is SNHLY, CDR2 FYNNEI, per germline. CDR3 sequence: CASSPMTSGGYDYTF. The part of the CDR3 DNA that was read is TGTGCCAGCAGTCCAATGACTAGCGGGGGATACGAC.

A note on this clone: The DNA ends 3 residues before the CDR3 does, and the rest of the CDR3 is filled in from the germline J gene. The rearrangement uses TRBV19 and TRBJ1-2, with D possibly being TRBD1 (5 bases). The germline V gene encodes CDR1 LNHDA and CDR2 SQIVND (reference sequence). The CDR3 consists of 16 residues. The CDR3 sequence is CASSPTSGDWRYDYTF. CDR3 DNA (partial): TGTGCCAGTAGCCCAACCTCGGGGGATTGGCGGTACGAC.

As for this clone: The read finishes 3 residues shy of the CDR3 end, and the germline J gene is used to complete it. This chain joins TRBV4-1 and TRBJ2-3; possible D gene TRBD2, 6 bases. The CDR3 consists of 15 residues. V was trimmed by 2 bases and J by 2 bases, leaving 11 bases between them. In germline, CDR1 is MGHRA, CDR2 YSYEKL. The sequenced CDR3 bases are TGCGCCAGCAGCCAACTACTAGCTGACACAGATACG. It yields the protein CASSQLLADTDT. The complete CDR3 reads CASSQLLADTDTQYF.

On this clone: The CDR3 end falls 3 residues outside the read, so it is completed with the germline J gene. The V and J genes are TRBV28 and TRBJ2-7; tentative D call: TRBD1 (6 bases). CDR3 length: 14 amino acids. CDR1 and CDR2 from the germline V gene are MDHEN and SYDVKM. V dropped 7 bases and J dropped 0 bases, with 13 bases sitting between them. The chain's CDR3 is CASTITGSSYEQYF. CDR3 bases read: TGTGCCAGCACTATTACAGGGAGCTCCTACGAG.

With respect to this clone: Read coverage stops 3 residues before the CDR3 terminus; the germline J gene supplies the remainder. V is TRBV2 and J is TRBJ2-2; TRBD1 agrees at 7 bases. V lost 6 bases to trimming and J lost 7 bases; unmatched junction nucleotides: 8. The CDR3 is 14 residues long. Germline V gives CDR1 SNHLY, CDR2 FYNNEI. CDR3 sequence: CASRTSPGGGELFF. CDR3 DNA, as far as it was read: TGTGCCAGCAGAACATCGCCAGGGGGCGGGGAG.

A note on this clone: Sequencing ends 3 residues short of the CDR3 end; the germline J gene provides the rest. The J gene is TRBJ2-3, the V gene TRBV2; 13 bases agree with TRBD2. The germline gives CDR1 SNHLY, CDR2 FYNNEI. The V segment lost 3 bases and the J segment 5 bases; nucleotides outside the gene matches: 2. This CDR3 region has 15 residues. The CDR3 protein is CASSDRLAGGDTQYF. CDR3 bases read: TGTGCCAGCAGTGACCGACTAGCGGGAGGAGATACG.

Partial CDR3 DNA: TGTGCCAGCAGCTTCCGGGACACAACTAACTATGGC. As protein: CASSFRDTTNYG. The whole CDR3 sequence is CASSFRDTTNYGYTF. The V call is TRBV11-2, the J call TRBJ1-2, with D possibly being TRBD1 (6 bases). The read comes to an end 3 residues before the CDR3 does, leaving the germline J gene to fill in the end. This CDR3 region has 15 residues. V lost 3 bases to trimming and J lost 0 bases, with 11 bases between them. Germline CDR1 and CDR2: SGHAT and FQNNGV.

With respect to this clone: The read ends 3 residues early relative to the CDR3; the germline J gene fills the gap. The chain recombines TRBV5-1 with TRBJ1-3, with D possibly being TRBD1 (5 bases). CDR1 and CDR2 (germline): SGHRS, YFSETQ. The ends were cut back, 0 bases at V and 4 bases at J, with 11 bases in the middle. The CDR3 extends over 15 amino acids. This chain's CDR3 is CASSLDGARGNTIYF. The part of the CDR3 DNA that was read is TGCGCCAGCAGCTTGGATGGGGCGCGGGGAAACACC. The variable domain in full, completed from reference TRBV5-1 and TRBJ1-3, reads KAGVTQTPRYLIKTRGQQVTLSCSPISGHRSVSWYQQTPGQGLQFLFEYFSETQRNKGNFPGRFSGRQFSNSRSEMNVSTLELGDSALYLCASSLDGARGNTIYFGEGSWLTVV.

To note about this clone: The DNA ends 3 residues before the CDR3 does, and the rest of the CDR3 is filled in from the germline J gene. The chain links TRBV19 to TRBJ2-3, with 9 bases identical to TRBD2. Looked up from germline, CDR1 is LNHDA and CDR2 is SQIVND (reference sequence). Losses at the gene ends were 6 bases for V and 2 bases for J; bases not matched to a gene: 9. The CDR3 runs to 16 residues. The CDR3 DNA, read in part, is TGTGCCAGTAGCCCCCCGGGACTAGCAGCCACAGATACG. The encoded protein is CASSPPGLAATDT. The entire CDR3 is CASSPPGLAATDTQYF.

Comments on this clone: Read coverage stops 3 residues before the CDR3 terminus; the germline J gene supplies the remainder. The J gene is TRBJ2-3, the V gene TRBV30; weak D call: TRBD1 (6 bases). Trimming pared 3 bases from V and 6 bases from J, leaving 16 bases between. Germline CDR1 is GTSNPN and CDR2 is SVGIG (reference sequence). This CDR3 is 14 amino acids long. The part of the CDR3 DNA that was read is TGTGCCTGGAGAGTCGGGACACGACGTGATACG. Translation gives CAWRVGTRRDT. The full CDR3 protein is CAWRVGTRRDTQYF.

A word on this clone: The read falls 3 residues short of the CDR3 end, and the missing part is taken from the germline J gene. The chain carries TRBV10-3 and TRBJ1-6, with D maybe TRBD1 (6 bases). The V end was cut by 1 base, the J end by 8 bases, with 9 bases between. The V gene's germline CDR1 is ENHRY and CDR2 SYGVKD. CDR3 length equals 14 residues. Partial CDR3 DNA: TGTGCCATCAGTGAGTTTGCAGGGGATTCACCC. Translating it yields CAISEFAGDSP. The CDR3 as a whole reads CAISEFAGDSPLHF.

A remark on this clone: The observed sequence ends 3 residues before the CDR3 terminus, with the missing tail filled in from the germline J gene. Within the sample, other DNA sequences also encode this same CDR3. The rearrangement joins TRBV20-1 to TRBJ1-1; TRBD1 matches at 7 bases. Germline CDR1 DFQATT, CDR2 SNEGSKA (reference sequence). V was clipped by 4 bases and J by 5 bases; unmatched bases: 7. The length of the CDR3 is 13 residues. CDR3 loop: CSANRQGGTEAFF. The sequenced part of the CDR3 DNA is TGCAGTGCTAACAGACAGGGAGGGACTGAA.

A word on this clone: The read ends 3 residues shy of where the CDR3 ends; the end is completed using the germline J gene. This chain uses TRBV7-3 with TRBJ2-1, with 10 nucleotides matching TRBD2. Germline V lookup: CDR1 SGHTA, CDR2 FQGTGA. V gave up 5 bases and J gave up 5 bases; unmatched junction bases: 12. The CDR3 covers 17 residues. Partial CDR3 DNA: TGTGCCAGCAGCCCACCTGGGCTAGCGGGAGTGGACAATGAG. Translated: CASSPPGLAGVDNE. The whole CDR3 sequence reads CASSPPGLAGVDNEQFF.

Its frequency marks this clone as medium-sized. The read ends 3 residues before the CDR3 terminus; that terminus is restored from the germline J gene. This rearrangement joins TRBV29-1 to TRBJ2-7; D ambiguous. CDR1 SQVTM and CDR2 ANQGSEA come from the germline V gene. The CDR3 spans 12 residues. V lost 4 bases and J lost 2, with 9 bases in between. CDR3 DNA (partial): TGCAGCGTTGTGCCCTATACCTACGAG. Translating gives CSVVPYTYE. The complete CDR3 reads CSVVPYTYEQYF.

With respect to this clone: From the germline J gene comes the end of the CDR3, since the read stops 3 residues before it. This chain links TRBV5-1 with TRBJ2-7; 8 bases align to TRBD1. With 4 bases clipped from V and 5 bases from J, the junction kept 11 bases outside the gene matches. Germline V gives CDR1 SGHRS, CDR2 YFSETQ. The CDR3 contains 15 residues. The CDR3 DNA, read in part, is TGCGCCAGCAGCCCCTCGGACAGGGTCTTAGACGAG. Protein product: CASSPSDRVLDE. The whole CDR3 region reads CASSPSDRVLDEQYF.